The text below deals with one T cell receptor (beta chain). Its target is not known. Germline CDR1 reads SGHTA; CDR2 reads FQGTGA. This CDR3 is 15 amino acids long. The V end was cut by 6 bases, the J end by 0 bases, with 12 bases between. This record comes from a study of cytomegalovirus exposure and HLA in healthy donors. Study information: One earlier analysis, a look at 150 million to 200 million T cells, found approximately 120 million unique TCR beta sequences. In an early release, HLA-typed donors contributed 77 million or so unique TCR sequences. Findings and limits, study-wide: What was likely a sequencing artifact was a cluster of highly shared sequence variants. Reports indicated that the classifier achieved high specificity and sensitivity in diagnosing cytomegalovirus status.

The study ran its PCR with 60 Vbeta and 13 Jbeta primers. Method: immunoSEQ multiplex PCR; TCRdb's copy keeps in-frame clones and lacks some. The table has roughly 190,000 clones, roughly 73% seen once. Sequenced sample: PBMCs. The chain recombines TRBV7-3 with TRBJ2-1; D remains ambiguous. This TCR came from a woman aged 25 to 39 in good health and CMV-seronegative. This CDR3 reads CASSSDHSSYNEQFF. The CDR3 DNA is TGTGCCAGCAGTTCAGACCACAGCTCCTACAATGAGCAGTTCTTC.